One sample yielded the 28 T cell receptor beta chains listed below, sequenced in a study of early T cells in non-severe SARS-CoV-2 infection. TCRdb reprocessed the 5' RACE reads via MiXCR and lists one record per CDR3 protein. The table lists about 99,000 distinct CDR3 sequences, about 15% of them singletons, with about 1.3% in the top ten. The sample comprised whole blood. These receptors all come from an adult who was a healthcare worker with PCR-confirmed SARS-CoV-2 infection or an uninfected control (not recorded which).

The CDR3 nucleotides are TGTGCCAGCAGTTCGGGGGCACCACCCGGGGGGACCCAGTACTTC. This encodes CASSSGAPPGGTQYF. The rearrangement joins TRBV7-2 to TRBJ2-5, with D perhaps assigned TRBD1 or TRBD2 (6 bases each). The germline gives CDR1 SGHTA, CDR2 FQGNSA. Trimming shortened V by 6 bases and J by 7 bases, and 21 bases separated the two germline ends. This CDR3 comprises 15 residues. Variable domain in full (rest from reference TRBV7-2 and TRBJ2-5): GAGVSQSPSNKVTEKGKDVELRCDPISGHTALYWYRQSLGQGLEFLIYFQGNSAPDKSGLPSDRFSAERTGGSVSTLTIQRTQQEDSAVYLCASSSGAPPGGTQYFGPGTRLLVL.

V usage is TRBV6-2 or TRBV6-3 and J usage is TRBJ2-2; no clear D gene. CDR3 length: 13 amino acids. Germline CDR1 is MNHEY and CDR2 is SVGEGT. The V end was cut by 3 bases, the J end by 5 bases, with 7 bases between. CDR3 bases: TGTGCCAGCAGTTATCGGCGGACCGGGGAGCTGTTTTTT. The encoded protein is CASSYRRTGELFF.

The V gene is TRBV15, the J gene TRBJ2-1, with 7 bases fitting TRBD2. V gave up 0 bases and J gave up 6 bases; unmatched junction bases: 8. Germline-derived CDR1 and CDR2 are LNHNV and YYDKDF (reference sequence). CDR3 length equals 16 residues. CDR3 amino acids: CATSRDWAAGFNEQFF. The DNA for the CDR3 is TGTGCCACCAGCAGAGATTGGGCAGCGGGGTTCAATGAGCAGTTCTTC.

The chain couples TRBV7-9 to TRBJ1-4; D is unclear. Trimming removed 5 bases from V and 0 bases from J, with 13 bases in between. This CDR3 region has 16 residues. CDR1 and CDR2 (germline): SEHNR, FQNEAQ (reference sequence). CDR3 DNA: TGTGCCAGCAGCCCCACCGGTGTCGCAACTAATGAAAAACTGTTTTTT. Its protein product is CASSPTGVATNEKLFF.

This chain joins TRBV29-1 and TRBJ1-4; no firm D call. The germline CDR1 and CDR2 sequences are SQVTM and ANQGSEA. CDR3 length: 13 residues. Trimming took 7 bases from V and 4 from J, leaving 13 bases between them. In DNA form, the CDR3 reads TGCAGCGACGGGGTTGATGGTAATGAAAAACTGTTTTTT. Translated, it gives CSDGVDGNEKLFF.

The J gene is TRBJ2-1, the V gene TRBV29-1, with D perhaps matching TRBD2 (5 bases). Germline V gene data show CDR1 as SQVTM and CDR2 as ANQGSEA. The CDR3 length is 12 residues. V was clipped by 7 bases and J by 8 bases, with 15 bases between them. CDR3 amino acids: CSAGEMRDEQFF. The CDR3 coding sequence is TGCAGCGCCGGGGAGATGCGGGATGAGCAGTTCTTC.

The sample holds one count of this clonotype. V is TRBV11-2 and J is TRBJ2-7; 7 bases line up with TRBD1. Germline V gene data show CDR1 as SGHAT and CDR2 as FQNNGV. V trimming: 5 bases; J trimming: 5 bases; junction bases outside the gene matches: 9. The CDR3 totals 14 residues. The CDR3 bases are TGTGCCAGCAGCCGATACAGGGGCTCGGACGAGCAGTACTTC. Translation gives CASSRYRGSDEQYF.

The CDR3 nucleotides are TGCGCCAGCAGCTTGCCCCAGCTTGCCTACAACGAGCAGTACTTC. Translated, it gives CASSLPQLAYNEQYF. The chain recombines TRBV5-1 with TRBJ2-7; D gene uncertain. Germline loops: CDR1 SGHRS, CDR2 YFSETQ. This CDR3 region has 15 residues. V shed 1 base and J shed 5 bases, with 16 bases lying between them.

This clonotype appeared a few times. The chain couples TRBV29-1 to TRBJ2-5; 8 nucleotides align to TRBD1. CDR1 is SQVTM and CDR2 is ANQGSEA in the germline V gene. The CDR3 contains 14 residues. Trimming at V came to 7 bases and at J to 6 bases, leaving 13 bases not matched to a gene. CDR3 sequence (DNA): TGCAGCGCCCCCGCCGGGACAGGATACAAGACCCAGTACTTC. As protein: CSAPAGTGYKTQYF.

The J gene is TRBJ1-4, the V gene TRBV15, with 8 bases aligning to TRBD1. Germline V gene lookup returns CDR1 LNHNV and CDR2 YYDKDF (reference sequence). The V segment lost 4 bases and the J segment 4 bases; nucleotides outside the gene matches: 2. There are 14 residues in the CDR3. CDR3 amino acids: CATSTQGGNEKLFF. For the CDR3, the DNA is TGTGCCACCAGCACACAGGGGGGTAATGAAAAACTGTTTTTT.

CDR3 sequence reads: CASSDSTSGSNEQFF. CDR3 nucleotides: TGTGCCAGCAGTGACTCGACTAGCGGGAGCAATGAGCAGTTCTTC. The V gene is TRBV6-4, the J gene TRBJ2-1, with 12 positions matching TRBD2. The CDR3 contains 15 residues. Per the germline V gene, CDR1 is MRHNA and CDR2 is SNTAGT. The trim removed 0 bases at V and 6 bases at J, leaving 0 bases unmatched.

For the CDR3, the DNA is TGCGCCAGCAGCCAAGAGAGGGGGCAAGGGAATTCACCCCTCCACTTT. Protein sequence: CASSQERGQGNSPLHF. This chain connects TRBV4-1 to TRBJ1-6; TRBD1 matches 7 bases. V lost 0 bases and J lost 7; bases outside the gene matches: 6. In germline, CDR1 is MGHRA, CDR2 YSYEKL. The CDR3 runs 16 residues.

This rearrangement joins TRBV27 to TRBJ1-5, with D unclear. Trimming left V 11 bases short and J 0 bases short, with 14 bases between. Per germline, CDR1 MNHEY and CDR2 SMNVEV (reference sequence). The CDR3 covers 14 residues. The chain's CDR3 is CASAPSNSNQPQHF. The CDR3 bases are TGTGCCTCAGCCCCCAGCAATAGCAATCAGCCCCAGCATTTT.

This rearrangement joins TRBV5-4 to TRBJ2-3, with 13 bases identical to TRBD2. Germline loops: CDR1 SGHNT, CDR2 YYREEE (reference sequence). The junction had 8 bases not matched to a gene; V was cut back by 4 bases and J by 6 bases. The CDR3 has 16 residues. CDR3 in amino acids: CASSLGTSGAPDTQYF. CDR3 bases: TGTGCCAGCAGCCTGGGGACTAGCGGGGCCCCGGATACGCAGTATTTT. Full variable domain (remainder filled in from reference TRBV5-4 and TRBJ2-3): ETGVTQSPTHLIKTRGQQVTLRCSSQSGHNTVSWYQQALGQGPQFIFQYYREEENGRGNFPPRFSGLQFPNYSSELNVNALELDDSALYLCASSLGTSGAPDTQYFGPGTRLTVL.

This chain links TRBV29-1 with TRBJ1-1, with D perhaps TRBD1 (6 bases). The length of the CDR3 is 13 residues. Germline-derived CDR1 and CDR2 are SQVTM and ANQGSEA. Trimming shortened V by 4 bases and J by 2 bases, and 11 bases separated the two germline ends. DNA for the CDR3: TGCAGCGTTGTGGCGGGGGGCAACACTGAAGCTTTCTTT. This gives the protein CSVVAGGNTEAFF.

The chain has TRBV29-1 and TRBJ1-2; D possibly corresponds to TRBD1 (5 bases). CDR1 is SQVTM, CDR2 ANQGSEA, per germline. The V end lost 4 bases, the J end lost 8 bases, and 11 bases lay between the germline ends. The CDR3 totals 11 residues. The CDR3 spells CSVAVGGGYTF. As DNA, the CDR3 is TGCAGCGTTGCCGTGGGGGGAGGCTACACCTTC. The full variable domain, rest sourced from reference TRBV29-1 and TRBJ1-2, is SAVISQKPSRDICQRGTSLTIQCQVDSQVTMMFWYRQQPGQSLTLIATANQGSEATYESGFVIDKFPISRPNLTFSTLTVSNMSPEDSSIYLCSVAVGGGYTFGSGTRLTVV.

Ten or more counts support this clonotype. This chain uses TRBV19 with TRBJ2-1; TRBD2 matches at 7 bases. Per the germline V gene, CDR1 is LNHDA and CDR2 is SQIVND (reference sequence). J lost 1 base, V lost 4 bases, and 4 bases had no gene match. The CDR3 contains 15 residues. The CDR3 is CASSSGSTSYNEQFF. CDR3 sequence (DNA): TGTGCCAGTAGTAGCGGGAGTACTTCCTACAATGAGCAGTTCTTC.

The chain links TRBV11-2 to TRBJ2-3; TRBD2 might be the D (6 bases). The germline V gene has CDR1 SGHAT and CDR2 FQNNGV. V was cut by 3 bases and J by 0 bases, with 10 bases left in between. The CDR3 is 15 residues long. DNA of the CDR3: TGTGCCAGCAGCTTGAGGAGCGGGAGCACAGATACGCAGTATTTT. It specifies CASSLRSGSTDTQYF.

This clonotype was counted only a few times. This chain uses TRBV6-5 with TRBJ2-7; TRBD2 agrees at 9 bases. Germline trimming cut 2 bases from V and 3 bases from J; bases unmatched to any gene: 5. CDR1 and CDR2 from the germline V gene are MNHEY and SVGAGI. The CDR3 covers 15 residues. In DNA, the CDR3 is TGTGCCAGCAGTTACGGGGCTAGCGGGAACTACGAGCAGTACTTC. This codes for CASSYGASGNYEQYF.

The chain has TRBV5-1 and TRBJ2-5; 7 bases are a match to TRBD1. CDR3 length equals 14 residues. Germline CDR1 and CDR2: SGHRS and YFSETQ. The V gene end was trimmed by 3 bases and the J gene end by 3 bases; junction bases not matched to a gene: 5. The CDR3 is CASSSDRDEETQYF. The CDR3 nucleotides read TGCGCCAGCAGCTCAGACAGGGATGAAGAGACCCAGTACTTC.

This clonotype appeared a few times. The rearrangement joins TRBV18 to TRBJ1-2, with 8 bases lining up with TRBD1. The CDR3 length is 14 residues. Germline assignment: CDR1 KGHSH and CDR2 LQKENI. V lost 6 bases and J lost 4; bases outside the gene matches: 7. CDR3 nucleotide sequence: TGTGCCAGCTCCCCGGGACAGGAGGCCTATGGCTACACCTTC. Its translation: CASSPGQEAYGYTF.

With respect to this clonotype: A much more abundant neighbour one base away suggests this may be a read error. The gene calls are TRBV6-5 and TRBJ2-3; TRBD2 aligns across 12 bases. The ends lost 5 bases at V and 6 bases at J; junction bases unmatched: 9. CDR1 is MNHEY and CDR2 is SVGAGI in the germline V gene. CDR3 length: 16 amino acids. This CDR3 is CASSVPGLAGYDTQYF. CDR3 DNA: TGTGCCAGCAGTGTCCCAGGACTAGCGGGGTACGATACGCAGTATTTT.

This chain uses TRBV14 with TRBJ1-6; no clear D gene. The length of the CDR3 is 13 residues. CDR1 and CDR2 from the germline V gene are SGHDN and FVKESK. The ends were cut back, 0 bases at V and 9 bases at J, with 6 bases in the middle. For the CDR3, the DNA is TGTGCCAGCAGCCAAGATGCTGGTTCACCCCTCCACTTT. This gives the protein CASSQDAGSPLHF.

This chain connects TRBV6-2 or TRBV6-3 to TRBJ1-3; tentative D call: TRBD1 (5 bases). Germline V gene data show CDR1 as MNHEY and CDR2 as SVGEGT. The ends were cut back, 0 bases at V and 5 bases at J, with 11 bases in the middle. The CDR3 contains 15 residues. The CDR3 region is CASSYSTGRRNTIYF. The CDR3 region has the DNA TGTGCCAGCAGTTACTCTACGGGGCGTCGAAACACCATATATTTT.

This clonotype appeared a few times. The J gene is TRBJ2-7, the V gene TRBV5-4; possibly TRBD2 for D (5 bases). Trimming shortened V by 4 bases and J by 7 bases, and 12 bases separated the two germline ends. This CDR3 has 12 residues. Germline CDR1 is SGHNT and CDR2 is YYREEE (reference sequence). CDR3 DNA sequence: TGTGCCAGCAGCCCCTCCTCGGGGGAGCAGTACTTC. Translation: CASSPSSGEQYF.

CDR3 sequence reads: CASRPLAGPQETQYF. The CDR3 nucleotides read TGTGCCAGCAGACCCCTGGCGGGTCCCCAAGAGACCCAGTACTTC. This chain links TRBV28 with TRBJ2-5, with D perhaps TRBD2 (5 bases). Germline CDR1 and CDR2: MDHEN and SYDVKM. The CDR3 extends over 15 amino acids. V was shortened by 6 bases and J by 1 base, with 15 bases between the two germline ends.

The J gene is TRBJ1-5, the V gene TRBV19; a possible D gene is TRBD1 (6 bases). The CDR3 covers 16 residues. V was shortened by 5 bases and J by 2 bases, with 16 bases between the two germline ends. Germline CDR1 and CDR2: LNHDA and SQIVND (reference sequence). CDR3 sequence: CASSQTAGAGNQPQHF. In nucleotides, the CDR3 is TGTGCCAGTAGTCAAACGGCGGGGGCCGGCAATCAGCCCCAGCATTTT.

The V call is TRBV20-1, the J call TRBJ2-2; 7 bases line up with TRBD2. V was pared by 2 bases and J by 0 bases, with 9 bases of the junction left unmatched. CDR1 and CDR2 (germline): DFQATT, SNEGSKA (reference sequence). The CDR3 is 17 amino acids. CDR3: CSARHIRAGTNTGELFF. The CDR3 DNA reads TGCAGTGCTAGACACATACGAGCGGGGACGAACACCGGGGAGCTGTTTTTT.